This TCR beta chain was identified in a study of long-term antiretroviral therapy in people with HIV. The V end lost 4 bases, the J end lost 2 bases, and 18 bases lay between the germline ends. This CDR3 region has 16 residues. Germline lookup yields CDR1 MNHNS and CDR2 SASEGT. Details on this clone: Its antigen is currently unknown.

The assay used was immunoSEQ (version v3.0), run at survey level. Sequencing aimed at about 35,000-55,000 T-cell genomes per sample. The data were produced by immunoSEQ multiplex PCR, yet TCRdb's version contains in-frame clones alone and is incomplete. The sample has about 15,000 clones, around 88% seen once. Study results and caveats: The range of CDR3 lengths in HIV repertoires proved narrower than that found in controls. Post-ART, diversity grew, though it stayed under transplant donor control levels.

The sample here was unsorted PBMCs, taken 2.3 to 2.4 years before starting antiretroviral therapy. V gene TRBV6-1 combines with J gene TRBJ2-7; D might be TRBD1 or TRBD2, each matching 6 bases. This receptor was obtained from a woman younger than 45 with HIV. The CDR3 loop is CASSGLDRGQTYEQYF. In DNA, the CDR3 is TGTGCCAGCAGTGGCCTCGATCGGGGGCAGACCTACGAGCAGTACTTC.